The subject of this entry is one TCR beta chain. Its target is not known. CDR3 size: 18 residues. The V segment lost 4 bases and the J segment 2 bases; nucleotides outside the gene matches: 13. CDR1 PRHDT and CDR2 FYEKMQ come from the germline V gene (reference sequence). The data derive from a study of CD8+ T cells in alopecia areata. Treatment defined: oral pan-JAK inhibitor, 5-10 mg twice daily. Collection of lesional scalp punch biopsies and peripheral blood was performed in alopecia areata patients. Overall study results and limits: Having one nonresponder leaves uncertain how baseline CD8+ expansion relates to response. Patients displayed less clarity in TCR sharing than mice, a finding possibly related to HLA. For lesional scalp, especially alopecia totalis/universalis, clonality was higher than in normal scalp.

RNA was isolated and reverse transcribed to cDNA, the sequencing template. The data were produced by immunoSEQ multiplex PCR, yet TCRdb's version contains in-frame clones alone and is incomplete. This table holds approximately 100,000 clones, about nine tenths found once. Sequences were derived from CD8+ T cells sorted from blood, sampled at approximately week 30, from a patient treated with tofacitinib. The V gene is TRBV13, the J gene TRBJ2-5, with 10 bases fitting TRBD2. This TCR came from a human donor with alopecia areata. Written as DNA, the CDR3 is TGTGCCAGCAGCTCGAACTCCGGACTAGCGGCCAATCAAGAGACCCAGTACTTC. This gives the protein CASSSNSGLAANQETQYF. The full variable domain, with the rest looked up from reference TRBV13 and TRBJ2-5, is AAGVIQSPRHLIKEKRETATLKCYPIPRHDTVYWYQQGPGQDPQFLISFYEKMQSDKGSIPDRFSAQQFSDYHSELNMSSLELGDSALYFCASSSNSGLAANQETQYFGPGTRLLVL.